This entry describes one TCR beta chain. CDR1 and CDR2 from the germline V gene are MDHEN and SYDVKM. V lost 2 bases to trimming and J lost 4 bases, with 12 bases between them. The length of the CDR3 is 14 residues. This sample was taken from a study of blood T cell repertoires in COVID-19. Study-wide context: From the United States, Italy and Spain came samples of acute and convalescent COVID-19. From T cells, B-cell-depleted T cells, or PBMCs came the material, which was cDNA or gDNA.

Per the authors' pipeline: Amplification of reference gene primers was used by the study to estimate nucleated cell counts. Sequenced by immunoSEQ multiplex PCR; TCRdb stores in-frame clones only, minus some. The V and J calls and clone size come from that table; D and trimming were worked out from the DNA. This table holds a few hundred thousand clones, about 90% found once. V usage is TRBV28 and J usage is TRBJ2-7; D is perhaps TRBD1 (5 bases). The sample was peripheral blood. The clonotype comes from a woman in her forties or fifties who had recovered from COVID-19. CDR3 amino acids: CASSLQGGRYEQYF. CDR3 nucleotide sequence: TGTGCCAGCAGTTTACAGGGTGGTAGGTACGAGCAGTACTTC.